The sequence of this TCR beta chain was determined in a study of blood T cell repertoires in COVID-19. Per the authors' pipeline: Reference gene primer amplification gave nucleated cell count estimates. TCRdb keeps only in-frame clones here, not all; method: immunoSEQ multiplex PCR. The V and J calls and clone size come from that table; D and trimming were worked out from the DNA. The table has roughly 250,000 clones, approximately 82% seen once. This CDR3 is built from 15 residues. Unmatched junction bases numbered 2, after V lost 5 bases and J lost 0 bases. Germline V CDR1 and CDR2: LNHDA, SQIVND (reference sequence).

The sequencing input was peripheral blood. The rearrangement links TRBV19 to TRBJ2-1; 9 positions agree with TRBD1. The source is a woman of 80 years or more with active or convalescent COVID-19. The CDR3 sequence is CASSDRGSSYNEQFF. CDR3 DNA sequence: TGTGCCAGTAGTGACAGGGGGAGCTCCTACAATGAGCAGTTCTTC.